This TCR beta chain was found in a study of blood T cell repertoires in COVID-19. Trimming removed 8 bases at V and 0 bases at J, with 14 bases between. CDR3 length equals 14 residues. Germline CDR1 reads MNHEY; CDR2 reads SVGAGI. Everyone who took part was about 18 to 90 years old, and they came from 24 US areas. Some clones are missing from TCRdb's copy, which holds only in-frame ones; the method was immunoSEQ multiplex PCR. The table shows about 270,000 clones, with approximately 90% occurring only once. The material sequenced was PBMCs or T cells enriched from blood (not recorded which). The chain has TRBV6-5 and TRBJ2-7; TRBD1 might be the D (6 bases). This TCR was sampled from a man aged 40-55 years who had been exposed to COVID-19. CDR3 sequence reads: CASVLNRASYEQYF. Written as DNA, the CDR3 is TGTGCCAGCGTGTTAAACAGGGCCTCCTACGAGCAGTACTTC.